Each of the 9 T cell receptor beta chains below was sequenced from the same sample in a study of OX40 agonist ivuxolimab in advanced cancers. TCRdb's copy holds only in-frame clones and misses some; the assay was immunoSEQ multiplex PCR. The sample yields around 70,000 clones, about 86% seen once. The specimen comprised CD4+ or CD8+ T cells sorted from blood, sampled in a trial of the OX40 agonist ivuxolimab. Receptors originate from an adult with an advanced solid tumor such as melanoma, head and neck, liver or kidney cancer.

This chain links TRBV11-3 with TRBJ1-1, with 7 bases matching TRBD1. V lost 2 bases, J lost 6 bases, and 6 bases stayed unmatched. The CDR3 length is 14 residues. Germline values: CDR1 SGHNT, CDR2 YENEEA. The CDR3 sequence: CASSLRQGGSEAFF. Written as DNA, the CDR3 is TGTGCCAGCAGCTTACGACAGGGCGGGTCTGAAGCTTTCTTT.

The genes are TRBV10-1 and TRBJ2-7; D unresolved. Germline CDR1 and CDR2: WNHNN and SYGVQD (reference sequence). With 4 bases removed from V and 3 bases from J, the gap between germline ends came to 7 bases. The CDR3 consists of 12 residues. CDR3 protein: CASSALGYEQYF. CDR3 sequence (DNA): TGCGCCAGCAGTGCCCTAGGCTACGAGCAGTACTTC.

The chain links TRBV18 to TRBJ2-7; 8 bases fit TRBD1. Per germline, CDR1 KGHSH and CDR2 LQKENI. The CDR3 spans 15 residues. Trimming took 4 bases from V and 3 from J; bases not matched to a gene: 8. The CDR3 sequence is CASSQGTGGNYEQYF. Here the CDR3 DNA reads TGTGCCAGCTCACAAGGGACAGGTGGGAACTACGAGCAGTACTTC.

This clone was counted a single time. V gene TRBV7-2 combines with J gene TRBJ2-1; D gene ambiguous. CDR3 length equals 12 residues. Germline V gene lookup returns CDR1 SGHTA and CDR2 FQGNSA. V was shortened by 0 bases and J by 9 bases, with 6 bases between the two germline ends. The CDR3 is CASSLASSEQFF. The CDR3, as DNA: TGTGCCAGCAGCTTAGCTAGCAGTGAGCAGTTCTTC.

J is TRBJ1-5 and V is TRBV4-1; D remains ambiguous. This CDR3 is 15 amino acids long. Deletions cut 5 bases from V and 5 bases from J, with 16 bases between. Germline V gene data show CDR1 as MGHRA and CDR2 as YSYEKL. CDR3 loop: CASSLDPSEDQPQHF. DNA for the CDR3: TGCGCCAGCAGCTTAGACCCTTCGGAGGATCAGCCCCAGCATTTT.

CDR3 amino acids: CASSGALTSYEQFF. The CDR3 DNA sequence: TGTGCCAGCAGTGGGGCCCTGACTAGTTATGAGCAGTTCTTC. This chain joins TRBV2 and TRBJ2-1, with D possibly TRBD2 on 6 matching bases. V was cut by 4 bases and J by 8 bases, with 15 bases left in between. The CDR3 sequence is 14 residues long. CDR1 and CDR2 (germline): SNHLY, FYNNEI.

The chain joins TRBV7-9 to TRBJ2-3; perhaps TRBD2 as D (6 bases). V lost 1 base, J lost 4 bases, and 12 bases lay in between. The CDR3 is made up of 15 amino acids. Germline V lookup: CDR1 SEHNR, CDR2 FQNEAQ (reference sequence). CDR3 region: CASSLVLRDSDTQYF. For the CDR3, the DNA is TGTGCCAGCAGCTTAGTCTTGCGGGACTCAGATACGCAGTATTTT. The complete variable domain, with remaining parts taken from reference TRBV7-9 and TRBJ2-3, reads DTGVSQNPRHKITKRGQNVTFRCDPISEHNRLYWYRQTLGQGPEFLTYFQNEAQLEKSRLLSDRFSAERPKGSFSTLEIQRTEQGDSAMYLCASSLVLRDSDTQYFGPGTRLTVL.

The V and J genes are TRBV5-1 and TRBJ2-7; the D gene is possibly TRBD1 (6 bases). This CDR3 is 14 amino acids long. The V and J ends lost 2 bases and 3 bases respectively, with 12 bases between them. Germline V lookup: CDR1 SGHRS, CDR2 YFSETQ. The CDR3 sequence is CASSLDGQNYEQYF. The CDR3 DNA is TGCGCCAGCAGCTTAGACGGACAGAACTACGAGCAGTACTTC.

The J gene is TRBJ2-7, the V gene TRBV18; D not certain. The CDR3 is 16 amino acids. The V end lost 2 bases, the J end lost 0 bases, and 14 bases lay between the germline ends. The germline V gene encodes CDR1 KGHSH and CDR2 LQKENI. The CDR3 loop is CASSPGVLLSSYEQYF. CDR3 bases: TGTGCCAGCTCACCAGGGGTTCTCTTGAGCTCCTACGAGCAGTACTTC.